The following is a TCR beta chain sequence with its context. The data were taken from a study of PD-L1 blockade in urothelial cancer. Looking at the study overall: Atezolizumab was started by patients around 2014 at 1,200 mg intravenously every 3 weeks. Analyses were performed on blood at 3 weeks after treatment start (the second dose) and at 6 weeks. Bladder-origin urothelial cancer in males covered about 90% of the 29 patients.

In germline, CDR1 is LNHNV, CDR2 YYDKDF (reference sequence). Trimming removed 1 base at V and 6 bases at J, with 13 bases between. The CDR3 loop spans 14 amino acids. Time point described: pretreatment peripheral blood. Method: immunoSEQ multiplex PCR; TCRdb's copy keeps in-frame clones and lacks some. This sample carries about 130,000 clones, about 88% of them seen once, and the ten largest clones take about 2.9%. Specimen: PBMCs, collected around atezolizumab (anti-PD-L1) treatment. The chain has TRBV15 and TRBJ2-7; maybe TRBD1 (6 bases). The source of this sequence is a man between 45 and 60 years old with urothelial cancer. The CDR3 is CATSRAYGGTEQYF. Here the CDR3 DNA reads TGTGCCACCAGCAGAGCTTATGGGGGCACCGAGCAGTACTTC.